The 7 T cell receptor beta chains in this list originate from one sample, sequenced in a study of blood T cell repertoires in COVID-19 (dated by TCRdb to 2018 to 2020). Libraries were built with the immunoSEQ multiplex PCR assay. What TCRdb holds here is the immuneACCESS table cut down to in-frame rearrangements. Part of the clones is not present; checked against another copy, under half of the missing clones reflect an unresolved V gene, and the others are unexplained. The sample data list about 300,000 clones, and 80% to 90% of these were observed just once. In total, the top ten clones hold 6.3% of the sample. Sample: peripheral blood. All receptors derive from a woman aged 50 to 60 with COVID-19, enrolled during active disease.

The V call is TRBV18, the J call TRBJ2-3, with 8 bases fitting TRBD2. Germline loops: CDR1 KGHSH, CDR2 LQKENI. V was pared by 5 bases and J by 0 bases, with 10 bases of the junction left unmatched. The CDR3 has 17 amino acids. The CDR3 loop is CASSSWGSGISTDTQYF. CDR3 sequence (DNA): TGTGCCAGCTCATCCTGGGGTAGCGGGATTAGCACAGATACGCAGTATTTT.

The rearrangement joins TRBV19 to TRBJ2-7; 13 positions agree with TRBD2. Germline CDR1 reads LNHDA; CDR2 reads SQIVND (reference sequence). V lost 4 bases and J lost 0; bases outside the gene matches: 3. CDR3 size: 16 residues. For the CDR3, the DNA is TGTGCCAGTAGTAAGGGACTAGCGGGACTCTCCTACGAGCAGTACTTC. Translation gives CASSKGLAGLSYEQYF.

This clone was recorded only once. The chain carries TRBV7-8 and TRBJ2-5, with 9 nucleotides matching TRBD2. Germline V gene data show CDR1 as SGHVS and CDR2 as FQNEAQ. The CDR3 is 17 residues long. V was pared by 1 base and J by 0 bases, with 6 bases of the junction left unmatched. CDR3 amino acids: CASSLGRTSVNQETQYF. The CDR3 coding sequence is TGTGCCAGCAGCTTAGGGAGGACTAGCGTAAACCAAGAGACCCAGTACTTC.

The V gene is TRBV10-3, the J gene TRBJ2-1, with 14 bases fitting TRBD2. Trimming removed 4 bases from V and 7 bases from J; junction bases left unmatched: 18. Germline V gives CDR1 ENHRY, CDR2 SYGVKD. The CDR3 is made up of 20 amino acids. The DNA of the CDR3 is TGTGCCATCAGTGCCAGGGGAAGCGGGACTAGCGGGAGAATATCGAATGAGCAGTTCTTC. Protein: CAISARGSGTSGRISNEQFF.

The CDR3 coding sequence is TGTGCCAGCTCCCCAGGGGCGGCTACCTACGAGCAGTACTTC. This codes for CASSPGAATYEQYF. V usage is TRBV18 and J usage is TRBJ2-7, with D possibly matching TRBD1 (6 bases). Germline V lookup: CDR1 KGHSH, CDR2 LQKENI. The CDR3 has 14 residues. V lost 6 bases, J lost 2 bases, and 14 bases lay in between.

The chain uses TRBV11-3 and TRBJ2-3; D possibly corresponds to TRBD1 (7 bases). The V gene lost 5 bases and the J gene lost 1 base, with 13 bases spanning the gap. Germline V gene sequence: CDR1 SGHNT, CDR2 YENEEA. The CDR3 covers 15 residues. Here the CDR3 reads CASSPQGGGTDTQYF. CDR3 DNA sequence: TGTGCCAGCAGCCCCCAGGGGGGTGGCACAGATACGCAGTATTTT.

The V and J genes are TRBV19 and TRBJ1-2; D gene unclear. CDR3 length: 13 residues. Germline assignment: CDR1 LNHDA and CDR2 SQIVND (reference sequence). Trimming cost V 2 bases and J 4 bases, with 8 bases left between them. The CDR3 here is CASSIRRLYGYTF. CDR3 DNA: TGTGCCAGTAGTATAAGGCGGCTCTATGGCTACACCTTC.